Sequencing of this TCR beta chain was carried out in a study of cytomegalovirus exposure and HLA in healthy donors. Per the germline V gene, CDR1 is LNHNV and CDR2 is YYDKDF (reference sequence). The CDR3 contains 18 residues. Between the trimmed V and J ends, which lost 8 bases and 0 bases, there was a span of 20 bases. Study-wide results and limits: The sole available immune exposure information was CMV serostatus. Cytomegalovirus association was listed for roughly 160 TCR beta chains. Productive status was seen about 90% or about 30% of the time for most TCR beta V segments in an earlier analysis.

This clone was counted between two and nine times. Antigen specificity is unknown. A multiplex PCR was run with 60 Vbeta primers and 13 Jbeta primers. The data were produced by immunoSEQ multiplex PCR, yet TCRdb's version contains in-frame clones alone and is incomplete. This table has around 150,000 clones, roughly 80% appearing once. Sequencing was carried out using PBMCs. The sequence was collected from a girl aged 10-17 years in good health and CMV-seropositive. V usage is TRBV15 and J usage is TRBJ2-6; D perhaps matches TRBD2 (7 bases). CDR3 sequence reads: CATLRGGGRLSGANVLTF. CDR3 coding DNA: TGTGCCACCTTGCGGGGCGGGGGCCGACTCTCTGGGGCCAACGTCCTGACTTTC.